This T cell receptor beta chain stems from a study of OX40 agonist ivuxolimab in advanced cancers. Study-level information: Patients were given ivuxolimab, an antibody that agonizes OX40 (CD134). Head and neck, renal cell, melanoma or hepatocellular carcinoma were the cancers that dose-escalation patients had.

Sampled blood was obtained at baseline, cycle 4 day 1, and cycle 7 day 1. V lost 6 bases and J 3 bases, leaving 5 bases between the germline ends. Looked up from germline, CDR1 is LNHNV and CDR2 is YYDKDF (reference sequence). The CDR3 runs 12 residues. TCRdb's copy holds only in-frame clones and misses some; the assay was immunoSEQ multiplex PCR. The table has some 58,000 clones, around four fifths seen once; the top ten hold 3.7%. This sample comprised CD4+ or CD8+ T cells sorted from blood, obtained in a trial of the OX40 agonist ivuxolimab. The TCR comes from an adult with an advanced solid tumor such as melanoma, head and neck, liver or kidney cancer. V is TRBV15 and J is TRBJ2-2, with D unclear. CDR3 nucleotide sequence: TGTGCCACCAGACGGGACACCGGGGAGCTGTTTTTT. This encodes CATRRDTGELFF.